This T cell receptor (beta chain) was documented in a study of glioma-infiltrating T cells. Regarding the study as a whole: Gliomas, especially low-grade, showed above-expected tissue-blood divergence; non-neoplastic patients showed below.

TCR alpha and beta CDR3 regions were amplified from RNA using iRepertoire nested multiplex PCR. Input was 100-400 ng of tissue mRNA or PBMC total RNA. MiXCR was run by TCRdb on the multiplex PCR reads, yielding one entry per CDR3 protein. The sample yields about 140,000 distinct CDR3 sequences, around 40% seen once. V was clipped by 5 bases and J by 2 bases; unmatched bases: 6. CDR3 size: 15 residues. In germline, CDR1 is SGHTA, CDR2 FQGNSA. A note on this clonotype: The antigen is undetermined.

Specimen: glioma tissue, nonneoplastic brain tissue, or PBMCs (not recorded which). The chain uses TRBV7-2 and TRBJ2-7; 10 nucleotides align to TRBD2. This TCR came from a human donor with low-grade glioma or glioblastoma, undergoing nonglioma brain surgery, or in good health (not recorded which). DNA of the CDR3: TGTGCCAGCAGCCACGGGACTAGCGAGACCTACGAGCAGTACTTC. It is translated as CASSHGTSETYEQYF.